This TCR beta chain was sequenced during a study of T cell responses to AZD1222 COVID-19 vaccine. Overall study: Analyses pooled second doses at about 4 or about 12 weeks.

Germline values: CDR1 MNHEY, CDR2 SVGAGI. The CDR3 has 15 amino acids. V lost 6 bases and J lost 4; bases outside the gene matches: 10. Profiled with immunoSEQ multiplex PCR; TCRdb holds only in-frame clones, not every one. The sample has approximately 170,000 clones; over 85% are singletons. Study results and caveats: Samples come after the peak T cell response, not at day 14. White British donors predominated, females outnumbered males, and clonal diversity was possibly underestimated. Spike-specific TCR depth and breadth grew after two AZD1222 doses.

Comments on this clone: Its antigen is undetermined.

This chain links TRBV6-5 with TRBJ2-3, with 7 bases identical to TRBD2. Material: peripheral blood, obtained on day 0 of AZD1222 vaccination. The TCR originated in an adult in good health. The CDR3 sequence: CASRSSGVAADTQYF. The CDR3 DNA follows: TGTGCCAGCAGATCGAGCGGGGTAGCCGCAGATACGCAGTATTTT.